This passage covers 19 T cell receptor beta chains from one sample sequenced in a study of blood T cell repertoires in COVID-19. Sequencing was performed with immunoSEQ multiplex PCR; in TCRdb, only in-frame clones are kept and a portion is missing. The data show fewer than 350,000 clones, around 90% seen once. The sample taken for sequencing was PBMCs or T cells enriched from blood (not recorded which). The receptors were sampled from a man aged 55-75 years who had recovered from COVID-19.

This chain uses TRBV7-3 with TRBJ2-7; 7 nucleotides align to TRBD1. With 4 bases clipped from V and 4 bases from J, the junction kept 10 bases outside the gene matches. Germline CDR1 reads SGHTA; CDR2 reads FQGTGA. The CDR3 is 15 amino acids. CDR3 in amino acids: CASSSHDRVRYEQYF. CDR3 coding DNA: TGTGCCAGCAGCTCGCATGACAGGGTTAGGTACGAGCAGTACTTC.

This rearrangement joins TRBV5-1 to TRBJ2-2; 8 nucleotides line up with TRBD2. Germline V gives CDR1 SGHRS, CDR2 YFSETQ. The ends lost 0 bases at V and 3 bases at J; junction bases unmatched: 10. The CDR3 runs to 18 residues. CDR3 sequence reads: CASSLVGRVSGDTGELFF. The DNA for the CDR3 is TGCGCCAGCAGCTTGGTCGGTCGAGTTAGCGGGGACACCGGGGAGCTGTTTTTT.

The rearrangement uses TRBV27 and TRBJ2-1, with D perhaps matching TRBD1 (6 bases). Per the germline V gene, CDR1 is MNHEY and CDR2 is SMNVEV (reference sequence). The V end was cut by 0 bases, the J end by 1 base, with 7 bases between. The CDR3 consists of 15 residues. The DNA of the CDR3 is TGTGCCAGCAGTTTATCCGGACAGTCCTACAATGAGCAGTTCTTC. It codes for CASSLSGQSYNEQFF.

V usage is TRBV11-2 and J usage is TRBJ2-7, with 10 positions matching TRBD2. The ends lost 5 bases at V and 6 bases at J; junction bases unmatched: 7. This CDR3 region has 14 residues. Germline V CDR1 and CDR2: SGHAT, FQNNGV. CDR3 sequence reads: CASSELAGASEQYF. CDR3 in DNA: TGTGCCAGCAGCGAGCTAGCGGGAGCAAGCGAGCAGTACTTC.

This clone was counted a few times. The chain couples TRBV3-1 (or the pseudogene TRBV3-2) to TRBJ2-3, with 7 bases matching TRBD2. CDR1 and CDR2 (germline): LGHDT, YNNKEL (reference sequence). The CDR3 sequence is 16 residues long. Trimming took 5 bases from V and 2 from J; bases not matched to a gene: 10. The CDR3 DNA reads as TGTGCCAGCAGCGGAAGCGGGGCGCGGTCCACAGATACGCAGTATTTT. Protein: CASSGSGARSTDTQYF.

The chain employs TRBV28 and TRBJ2-7; 7 nucleotides match TRBD2. The V gene end was trimmed by 6 bases and the J gene end by 2 bases; junction bases not matched to a gene: 7. The CDR3 contains 14 residues. Germline values: CDR1 MDHEN, CDR2 SYDVKM. The chain's CDR3 is CASRPGGNTYEQYF. In nucleotides, the CDR3 is TGTGCCAGCAGGCCCGGGGGGAATACCTACGAGCAGTACTTC.

This chain joins TRBV9 and TRBJ2-1, with TRBD2 identical over 7 bases. This CDR3 is built from 18 residues. Germline loops: CDR1 SGDLS, CDR2 YYNGEE. Unmatched junction bases numbered 20, after V lost 4 bases and J lost 7 bases. This chain's CDR3 is CASSSTWTRAGAQNEQFF. In nucleotides, the CDR3 is TGTGCCAGCAGCTCCACCTGGACTAGGGCGGGAGCTCAGAATGAGCAGTTCTTC.

CDR3 DNA sequence: TGTGCCAGCAGTTTCTCTAGCGGGAGAGCAGATACGCAGTATTTT. It translates to CASSFSSGRADTQYF. The chain uses TRBV28 and TRBJ2-3; 10 bases align to TRBD2. Germline V lookup: CDR1 MDHEN, CDR2 SYDVKM. The CDR3 is 15 amino acids. The J segment lost 4 bases and the V segment lost 3 bases, leaving 4 bases of the junction unmatched. Variable domain in full (rest from reference TRBV28 and TRBJ2-3): DVKVTQSSRYLVKRTGEKVFLECVQDMDHENMFWYRQDPGLGLRLIYFSYDVKMKEKGDIPEGYSVSREKKERFSLILESASTNQTSMYLCASSFSSGRADTQYFGPGTRLTVL.

V gene TRBV19 combines with J gene TRBJ2-1, with D uncertain. Trimming pared 5 bases from V and 0 bases from J, leaving 11 bases between. The CDR3 runs 15 residues. The germline V gene has CDR1 LNHDA and CDR2 SQIVND (reference sequence). Here the CDR3 DNA reads TGTGCCAGTAGTGCGCATTCCGGCTCCTACAATGAGCAGTTCTTC. It is translated as CASSAHSGSYNEQFF.

This clone has a single count. V and J are TRBV5-1 and TRBJ1-1; 9 bases are a match to TRBD1. The length of the CDR3 is 14 residues. Per germline, CDR1 SGHRS and CDR2 YFSETQ. Losses at the gene ends were 1 base for V and 7 bases for J; bases not matched to a gene: 5. Written as DNA, the CDR3 is TGCGCCAGCAGCTTGCAAGGGACAGGGATTGAAGCTTTCTTT. Translation: CASSLQGTGIEAFF.

V usage is TRBV6-6 and J usage is TRBJ1-2; 9 bases map to TRBD1. V dropped 2 bases and J dropped 3; count of bases not matched to a gene: 4. The CDR3 consists of 15 residues. From germline, CDR1 is MNHNY and CDR2 SVGAGI (reference sequence). CDR3: CASSYKQGADYGYTF. DNA of the CDR3: TGTGCCAGCAGTTACAAACAGGGGGCGGACTATGGCTACACCTTC.

This chain joins TRBV18 and TRBJ1-5; weak D call: TRBD1 (6 bases). The germline V and J ends were trimmed by 6 bases and 2 bases, with 14 bases remaining between them. The germline V gene has CDR1 KGHSH and CDR2 LQKENI. The CDR3 is made up of 15 amino acids. This CDR3 is CASSLGGQGNQPQHF. DNA of the CDR3: TGTGCCAGCTCCCTCGGGGGGCAGGGCAATCAGCCCCAGCATTTT.

The chain couples TRBV7-3 to TRBJ2-3, with D possibly matching TRBD2 (6 bases). V was clipped by 5 bases and J by 0 bases, with 12 bases between them. The CDR3 is 15 residues long. The germline gives CDR1 SGHTA, CDR2 FQGTGA. The CDR3 nucleotides read TGTGCCAGCAGCCGTTCGGGACTGAGCACAGATACGCAGTATTTT. Translated, it gives CASSRSGLSTDTQYF.

The chain recombines TRBV10-2 with TRBJ2-7, with 7 bases matching TRBD2. Trimming took 9 bases from V and 1 from J; bases not matched to a gene: 15. Looked up from germline, CDR1 is WSHSY and CDR2 is SAAADI. The CDR3 is 16 residues long. CDR3 DNA: TGCGCCAGAAAAAAGCCCGGCCTAGCGGTATCCTACGAGCAGTACTTC. This encodes CARKKPGLAVSYEQYF.

The chain carries TRBV18 and TRBJ2-2, with D uncertain. The CDR3 totals 16 residues. The germline V gene encodes CDR1 KGHSH and CDR2 LQKENI. Trimming removed 2 bases at V and 1 base at J, with 11 bases between. CDR3 bases: TGTGCCAGCTCACCATCTACAGCAATGAACACCGGGGAGCTGTTTTTT. Its translation is CASSPSTAMNTGELFF. The full variable domain, completed using reference TRBV18 and TRBJ2-2, is NAGVMQNPRHLVRRRGQEARLRCSPMKGHSHVYWYRQLPEEGLKFMVYLQKENIIDESGMPKERFSAEFPKEGPSILRIQQVVRGDSAAYFCASSPSTAMNTGELFFGEGSRLTVL.

The rearrangement links TRBV6-1 to TRBJ2-1; 8 positions agree with TRBD1. The CDR3 runs to 16 residues. Germline loops: CDR1 MNHNS, CDR2 SASEGT. Trimming cost V 2 bases and J 4 bases; bases outside gene matches: 7. The CDR3 DNA sequence: TGTGCCAGCAGTGAACCTGACAGGGGTCAGTACAATGAGCAGTTCTTC. Its protein is CASSEPDRGQYNEQFF.

The chain couples TRBV20-1 to TRBJ2-7; a weak D match, TRBD2 (5 bases). The CDR3 has 14 amino acids. Germline V CDR1 and CDR2: DFQATT, SNEGSKA (reference sequence). The V and J ends lost 3 bases and 6 bases respectively, with 18 bases between them. As DNA, the CDR3 is TGCAGTGCTAGTGGGCAGCTTCGTGGGAGCGAGCAGTACTTC. Its protein is CSASGQLRGSEQYF.

This rearrangement joins TRBV4-1 to TRBJ2-3, with 14 bases identical to TRBD2. The germline gives CDR1 MGHRA, CDR2 YSYEKL. The CDR3 consists of 15 residues. The ends lost 4 bases at V and 8 bases at J; junction bases unmatched: 5. The CDR3 spells CASSPPGLAGATQYF. CDR3 nucleotide sequence: TGCGCCAGCAGCCCCCCGGGACTAGCGGGAGCTACGCAGTATTTT.

J is TRBJ1-5 and V is TRBV19; perhaps TRBD1 as D (6 bases). CDR3 size: 17 residues. Germline-derived CDR1 and CDR2 are LNHDA and SQIVND (reference sequence). Trimming removed 5 bases at V and 5 bases at J, with 22 bases between. CDR3 DNA: TGTGCCAGTAGTCCACAGGGAATTGGTCACCGGGATCAGCCCCAGCATTTT. It yields the protein CASSPQGIGHRDQPQHF.